The rows below give T cell receptor beta chains drawn from one sample of a study of shared clonotypes between healthy human individuals. TCRdb keeps only in-frame clones here, not all; method: immunoSEQ multiplex PCR. The repertoire includes about 2.1 million clones, about 93% of them detected once, and over 1.5% sits in the top ten. The specimen was naive CD8+ T cells from PBMCs. The receptors derive from a man in his late teens or twenties in good health. Some clones in this sample may be carry-over from other donors' samples. Both conserved end residues are trimmed from each CDR3. D genes are given only for firm matches.

TRBV7-9	TRBJ2-7	TRBD1	ASSLFWRDRGYEQY
TRBV19	TRBJ2-4	-	ASSSRGRWNIQY
TRBV7-9	TRBJ2-7	-	ASSLAGSGSYEQY
TRBV4-1	TRBJ2-1	TRBD2	ASSQELAGVQF
TRBV6-1	TRBJ1-4	-	ASSEKQGLTNEKLF
TRBV7-8	TRBJ1-4	-	ASSLGGANEKLF
TRBV28	TRBJ2-1	-	ASSLGPNEQF
TRBV28	TRBJ2-7	-	ASSFDWRSSYEQY
TRBV14	TRBJ2-3	-	ASSPDLGGGPGVQDTQY
TRBV18	TRBJ2-1	-	ASSPTQGDEQF
TRBV19	TRBJ2-7	-	ASSIQQGNEQY
TRBV10-3	TRBJ2-3	-	AISESYTQY
TRBV7-3	TRBJ2-2	-	ASSASYTGELF
TRBV5-4	TRBJ2-1	-	ASSGRNEQF
TRBV21-1	TRBJ2-1	-	ASSKAPGGGGLNEQF